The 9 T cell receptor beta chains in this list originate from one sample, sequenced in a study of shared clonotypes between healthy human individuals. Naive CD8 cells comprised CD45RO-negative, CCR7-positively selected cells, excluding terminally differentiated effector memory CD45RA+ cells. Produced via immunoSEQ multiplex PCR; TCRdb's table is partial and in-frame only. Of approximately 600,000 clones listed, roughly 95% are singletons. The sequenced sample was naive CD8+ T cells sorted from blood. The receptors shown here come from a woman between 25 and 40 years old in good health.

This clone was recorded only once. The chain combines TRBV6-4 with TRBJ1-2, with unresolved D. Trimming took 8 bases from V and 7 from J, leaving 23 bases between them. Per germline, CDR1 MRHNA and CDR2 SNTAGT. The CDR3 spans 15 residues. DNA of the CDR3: TGTGCCAGCTTCTCGACAAGCCCTGTCAGAGGTGGCTACACCTTC. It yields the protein CASFSTSPVRGGYTF.

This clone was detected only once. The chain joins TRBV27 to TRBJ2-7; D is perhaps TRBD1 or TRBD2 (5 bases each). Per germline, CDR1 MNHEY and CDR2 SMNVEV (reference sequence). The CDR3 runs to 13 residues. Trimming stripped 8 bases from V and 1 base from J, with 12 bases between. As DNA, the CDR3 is TGTGCCAGCGGACCGGGACGGTCCTACGAGCAGTACTTC. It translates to CASGPGRSYEQYF.

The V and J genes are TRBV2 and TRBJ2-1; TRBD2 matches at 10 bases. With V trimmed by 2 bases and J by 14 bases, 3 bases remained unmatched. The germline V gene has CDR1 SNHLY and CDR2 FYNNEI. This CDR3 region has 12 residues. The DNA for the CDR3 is TGTGCCAGCAGTGAACTAGCGGGAGAGGAGTTCTTC. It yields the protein CASSELAGEEFF.

The CDR3 reads CASSLGRSHEQYF. The CDR3 coding sequence is TGTGCCAGCAGTTTAGGACGTTCACACGAGCAGTACTTC. This chain connects TRBV27 to TRBJ2-7; D not resolved. This CDR3 has 13 amino acids. V gave up 2 bases and J gave up 5 bases, with 10 bases separating them. The germline CDR1 and CDR2 sequences are MNHEY and SMNVEV (reference sequence).

The CDR3 sequence is CASSEDRDADTQYF. The DNA of the CDR3 is TGTGCCAGCAGTGAAGACAGGGACGCAGATACGCAGTATTTT. J is TRBJ2-3 and V is TRBV9; the match to TRBD1 covers 7 bases. The J segment lost 4 bases and the V segment lost 5 bases, leaving 7 bases of the junction unmatched. The CDR3 covers 14 residues. Germline CDR1 SGDLS, CDR2 YYNGEE.

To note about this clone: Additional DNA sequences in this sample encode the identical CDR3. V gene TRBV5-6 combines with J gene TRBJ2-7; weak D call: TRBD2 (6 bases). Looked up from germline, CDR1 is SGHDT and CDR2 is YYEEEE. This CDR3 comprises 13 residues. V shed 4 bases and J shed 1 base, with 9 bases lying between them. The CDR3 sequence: CASSPGGSYEQYF. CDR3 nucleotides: TGTGCCAGCAGCCCTGGGGGGTCCTACGAGCAGTACTTC. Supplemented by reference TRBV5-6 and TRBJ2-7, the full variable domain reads DAGVTQSPTHLIKTRGQQVTLRCSPKSGHDTVSWYQQALGQGPQFIFQYYEEEERQRGNFPDRFSGHQFPNYSSELNVNALLLGDSALYLCASSPGGSYEQYFGPGTRLTVT.

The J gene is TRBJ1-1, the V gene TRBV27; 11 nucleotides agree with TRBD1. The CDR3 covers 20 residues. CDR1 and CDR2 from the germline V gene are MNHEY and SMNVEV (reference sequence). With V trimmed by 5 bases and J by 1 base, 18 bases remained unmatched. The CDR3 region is CASSPRTGGGGSPRNTEAFF. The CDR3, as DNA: TGTGCCAGCAGTCCCCGGACAGGGGGCGGGGGAAGTCCCAGGAACACTGAAGCTTTCTTT.

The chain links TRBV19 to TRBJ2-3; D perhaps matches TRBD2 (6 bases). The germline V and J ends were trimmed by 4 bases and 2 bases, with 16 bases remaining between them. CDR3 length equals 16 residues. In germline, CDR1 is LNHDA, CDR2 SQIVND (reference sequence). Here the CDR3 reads CASSTVKGGHTDTQYF. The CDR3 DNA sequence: TGTGCCAGTAGTACCGTCAAGGGAGGACACACAGATACGCAGTATTTT.

The CDR3, as DNA: TGCGCCAGCAGTGATGTAGCGGGAGGAATCTACAATGAGCAGTTCTTC. Residues: CASSDVAGGIYNEQFF. This chain links TRBV10-1 with TRBJ2-1, with 10 bases fitting TRBD2. In germline, CDR1 is WNHNN, CDR2 SYGVQD (reference sequence). The CDR3 sequence is 16 residues long. Trimming took 3 bases from V and 3 from J; bases not matched to a gene: 5.